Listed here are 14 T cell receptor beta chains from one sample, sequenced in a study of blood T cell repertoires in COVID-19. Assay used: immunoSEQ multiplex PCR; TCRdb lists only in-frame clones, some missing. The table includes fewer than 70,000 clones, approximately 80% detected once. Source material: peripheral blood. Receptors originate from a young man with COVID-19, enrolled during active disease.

The CDR3 region has the DNA TGTGCCAGCAGTGTACGAGAGACCTACGAGCAGTACTTC. It is translated as CASSVRETYEQYF. The V and J genes are TRBV2 and TRBJ2-7; D unclear. Trimming pared 4 bases from V and 2 bases from J, leaving 9 bases between. Looked up from germline, CDR1 is SNHLY and CDR2 is FYNNEI. The CDR3 consists of 13 residues.

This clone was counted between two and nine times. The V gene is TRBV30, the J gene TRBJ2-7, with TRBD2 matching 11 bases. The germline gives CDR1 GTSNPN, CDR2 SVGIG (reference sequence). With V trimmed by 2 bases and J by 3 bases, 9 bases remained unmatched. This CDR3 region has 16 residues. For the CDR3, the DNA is TGTGCCTGGAGTCCCAGGAGGGGACTAGCGGTCTACGAGCAGTACTTC. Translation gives CAWSPRRGLAVYEQYF.

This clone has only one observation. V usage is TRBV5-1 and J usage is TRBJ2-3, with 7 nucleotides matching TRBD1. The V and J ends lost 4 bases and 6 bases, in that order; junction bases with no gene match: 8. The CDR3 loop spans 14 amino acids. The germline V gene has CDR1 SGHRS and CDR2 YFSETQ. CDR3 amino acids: CASSIRTGDDTQYF. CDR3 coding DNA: TGCGCCAGCAGCATACGGACAGGCGACGATACGCAGTATTTT.

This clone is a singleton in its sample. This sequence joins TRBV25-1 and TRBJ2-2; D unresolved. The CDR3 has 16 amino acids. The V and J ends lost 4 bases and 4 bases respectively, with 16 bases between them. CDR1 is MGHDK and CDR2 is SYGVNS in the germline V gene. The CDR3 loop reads CASSAARRPTTGELFF. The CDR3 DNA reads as TGTGCCAGCAGTGCCGCAAGGCGGCCCACCACCGGGGAGCTGTTTTTT. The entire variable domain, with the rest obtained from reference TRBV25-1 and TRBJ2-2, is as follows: EADIYQTPRYLVIGTGKKITLECSQTMGHDKMYWYQQDPGMELHLIHYSYGVNSTEKGDLSSESTVSRIRTEHFPLTLESARPSHTSQYLCASSAARRPTTGELFFGEGSRLTVL.

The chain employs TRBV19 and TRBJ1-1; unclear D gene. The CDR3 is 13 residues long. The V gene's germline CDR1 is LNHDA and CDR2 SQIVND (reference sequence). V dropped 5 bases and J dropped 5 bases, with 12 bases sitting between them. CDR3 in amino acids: CASSGFGGTEAFF. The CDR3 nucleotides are TGTGCCAGTAGTGGGTTTGGCGGGACTGAAGCTTTCTTT.

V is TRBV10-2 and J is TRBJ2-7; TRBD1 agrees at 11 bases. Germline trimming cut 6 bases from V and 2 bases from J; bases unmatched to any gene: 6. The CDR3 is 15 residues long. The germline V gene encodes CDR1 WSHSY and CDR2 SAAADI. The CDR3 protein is CASRPGTGGPYEQYF. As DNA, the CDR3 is TGCGCCAGCAGACCCGGGACAGGGGGGCCCTACGAGCAGTACTTC.

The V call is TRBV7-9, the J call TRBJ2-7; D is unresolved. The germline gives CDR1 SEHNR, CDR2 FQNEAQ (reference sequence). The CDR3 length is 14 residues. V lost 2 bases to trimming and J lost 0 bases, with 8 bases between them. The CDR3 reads CASSLNYSSYEQYF. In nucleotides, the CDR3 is TGTGCCAGCAGCTTAAACTATAGCTCCTACGAGCAGTACTTC.

The CDR3 nucleotides are TGCGCCAGCAGCTATACTGGACTAGCGGGGGGCTACAATGAGCAGTTCTTC. It translates to CASSYTGLAGGYNEQFF. This chain connects TRBV5-1 to TRBJ2-1; 14 bases fit TRBD2. Per germline, CDR1 SGHRS and CDR2 YFSETQ. With 3 bases clipped from V and 3 bases from J, the junction kept 5 bases outside the gene matches. This CDR3 contains 17 residues. Full variable domain (missing parts from reference TRBV5-1 and TRBJ2-1): KAGVTQTPRYLIKTRGQQVTLSCSPISGHRSVSWYQQTPGQGLQFLFEYFSETQRNKGNFPGRFSGRQFSNSRSEMNVSTLELGDSALYLCASSYTGLAGGYNEQFFGPGTRLTVL.

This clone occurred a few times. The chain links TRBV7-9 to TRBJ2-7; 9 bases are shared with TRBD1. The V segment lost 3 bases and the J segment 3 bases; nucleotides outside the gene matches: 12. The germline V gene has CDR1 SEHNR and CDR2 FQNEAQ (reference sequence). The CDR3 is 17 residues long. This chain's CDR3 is CASSLESWDRVFYEQYF. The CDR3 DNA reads TGTGCCAGCAGCTTGGAGTCATGGGACAGGGTTTTCTACGAGCAGTACTTC.

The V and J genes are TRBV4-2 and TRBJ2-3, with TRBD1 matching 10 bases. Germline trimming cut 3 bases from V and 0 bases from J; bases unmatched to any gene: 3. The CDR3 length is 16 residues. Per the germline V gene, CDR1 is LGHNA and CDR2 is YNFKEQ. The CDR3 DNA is TGTGCCAGCAGCCATATGGACAGGGGGAGCACAGATACGCAGTATTTT. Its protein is CASSHMDRGSTDTQYF.

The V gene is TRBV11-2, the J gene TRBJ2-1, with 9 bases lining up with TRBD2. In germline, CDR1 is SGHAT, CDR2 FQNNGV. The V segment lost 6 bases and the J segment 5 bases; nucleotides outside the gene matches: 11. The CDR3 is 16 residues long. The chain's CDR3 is CASSLAAAGGHNEQFF. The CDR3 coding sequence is TGTGCCAGCAGTCTAGCCGCAGCGGGAGGTCACAATGAGCAGTTCTTC.

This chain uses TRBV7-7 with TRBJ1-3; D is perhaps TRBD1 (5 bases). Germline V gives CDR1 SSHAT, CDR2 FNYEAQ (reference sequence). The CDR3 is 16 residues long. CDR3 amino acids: CASHISGGWSGNTIYF. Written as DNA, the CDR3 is TGTGCTAGCCATATATCGGGGGGTTGGTCTGGAAACACCATATATTTT.

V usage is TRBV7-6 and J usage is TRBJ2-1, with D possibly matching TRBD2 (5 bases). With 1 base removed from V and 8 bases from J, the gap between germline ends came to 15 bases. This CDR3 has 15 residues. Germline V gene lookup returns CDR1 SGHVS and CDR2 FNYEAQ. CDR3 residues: CASSLDAGIVDEQFF. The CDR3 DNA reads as TGTGCCAGCAGCTTAGACGCGGGTATAGTGGATGAGCAGTTCTTC.

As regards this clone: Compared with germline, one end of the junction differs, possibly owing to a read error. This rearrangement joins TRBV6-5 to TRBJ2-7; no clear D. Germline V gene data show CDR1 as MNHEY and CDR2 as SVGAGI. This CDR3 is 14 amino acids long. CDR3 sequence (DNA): TGTGCCAGCAGTTACGAGCGCCCCTCCGACGAGCAGTACTTC. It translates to CASSYERPSDEQYF.